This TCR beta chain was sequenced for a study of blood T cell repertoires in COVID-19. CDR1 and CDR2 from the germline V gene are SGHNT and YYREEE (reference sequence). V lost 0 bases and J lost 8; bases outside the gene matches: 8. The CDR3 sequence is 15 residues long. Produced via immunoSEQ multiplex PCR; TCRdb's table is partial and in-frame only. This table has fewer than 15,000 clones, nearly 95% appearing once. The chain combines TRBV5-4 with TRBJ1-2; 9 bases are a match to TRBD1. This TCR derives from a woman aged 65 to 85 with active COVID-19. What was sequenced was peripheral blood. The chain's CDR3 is CASSLGDREVEGYTF. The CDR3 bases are TGTGCCAGCAGCTTGGGGGACAGGGAAGTAGAAGGCTACACCTTC. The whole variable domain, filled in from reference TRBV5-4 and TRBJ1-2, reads ETGVTQSPTHLIKTRGQQVTLRCSSQSGHNTVSWYQQALGQGPQFIFQYYREEENGRGNFPPRFSGLQFPNYSSELNVNALELDDSALYLCASSLGDREVEGYTFGSGTRLTVV.